This TCR beta chain was identified during a study of blood T cell repertoires in COVID-19. Assay: immunoSEQ multiplex PCR; the TCRdb copy retains only in-frame clones and omits some. The repertoire holds a few hundred thousand clones, roughly 89% seen once, with roughly 4.5% in the top ten. Germline CDR1 MGHRA, CDR2 YSYEKL. The CDR3 is 16 amino acids. V lost 5 bases and J lost 3, with 17 bases in between. The sequence derives from a woman in her 40s who had recovered from COVID-19. The rearrangement links TRBV4-1 to TRBJ1-3; a possible D gene is TRBD1 (5 bases). The sequenced sample consisted of peripheral blood. CDR3 in amino acids: CASSSFPSGRGNTIYF. CDR3 DNA: TGCGCCAGCAGCTCATTCCCGTCAGGGCGTGGAAACACCATATATTTT.